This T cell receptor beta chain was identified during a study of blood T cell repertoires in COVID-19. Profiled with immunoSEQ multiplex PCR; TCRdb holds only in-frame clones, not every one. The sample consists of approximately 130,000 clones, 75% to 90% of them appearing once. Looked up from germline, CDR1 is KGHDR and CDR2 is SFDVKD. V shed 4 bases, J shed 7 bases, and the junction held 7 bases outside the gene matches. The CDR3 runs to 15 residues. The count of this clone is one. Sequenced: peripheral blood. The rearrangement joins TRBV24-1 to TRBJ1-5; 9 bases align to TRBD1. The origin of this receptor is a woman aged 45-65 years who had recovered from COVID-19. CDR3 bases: TGTGCCACCAGTGACCCAGGGACAGGGAACCAGCCCCAGCATTTT. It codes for CATSDPGTGNQPQHF.